This TCR beta chain was identified during a study of T cell clonality in common variable immunodeficiency. Study findings and constraints: Shared TCRbeta clones were fewer between CVID subjects than controls.

Germline values: CDR1 DFQATT, CDR2 SNEGSKA (reference sequence). The CDR3 loop spans 16 amino acids. Losses at the gene ends were 6 bases for V and 0 bases for J; bases not matched to a gene: 9. This clone has a count of ten or more. Its antigen remains unknown. The read finishes 3 residues shy of the CDR3 end, and the germline J gene is used to complete it. Assay used: immunoSEQ multiplex PCR; TCRdb lists only in-frame clones, some missing. Recorded here are some 33,000 clones, none singletons. The sequence was collected from a person between 18 and 70 years old in good health. Sequenced material: peripheral blood mononuclear cells. The chain employs TRBV20-1 and TRBJ2-1; 9 bases match TRBD2. Incomplete CDR3 DNA: TGCAGTGCCCAAGCTAGACTAGCGGACTCCTACAATGAG. As protein: CSAQARLADSYNE. The CDR3, in full, reads CSAQARLADSYNEQFF.